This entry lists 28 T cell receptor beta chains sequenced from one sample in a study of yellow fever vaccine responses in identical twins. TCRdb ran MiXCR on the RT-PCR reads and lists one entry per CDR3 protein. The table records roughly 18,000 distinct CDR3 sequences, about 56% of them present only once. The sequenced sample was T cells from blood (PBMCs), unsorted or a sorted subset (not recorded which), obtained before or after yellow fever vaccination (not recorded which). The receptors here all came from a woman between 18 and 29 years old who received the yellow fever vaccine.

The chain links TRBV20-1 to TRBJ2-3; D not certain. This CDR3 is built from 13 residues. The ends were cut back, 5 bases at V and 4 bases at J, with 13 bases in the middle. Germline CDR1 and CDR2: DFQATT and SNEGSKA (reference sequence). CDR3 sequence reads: CSARGSGPDTQYF. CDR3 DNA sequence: TGCAGTGCTCGAGGTTCTGGGCCAGATACGCAGTATTTT.

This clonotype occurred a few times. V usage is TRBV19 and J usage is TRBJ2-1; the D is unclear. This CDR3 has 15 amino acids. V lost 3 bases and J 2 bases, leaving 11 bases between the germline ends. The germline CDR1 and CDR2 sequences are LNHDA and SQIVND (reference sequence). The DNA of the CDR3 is TGTGCCAGTAGTATCTTGAGGACCGCCTACAATGAGCAGTTCTTC. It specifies CASSILRTAYNEQFF.

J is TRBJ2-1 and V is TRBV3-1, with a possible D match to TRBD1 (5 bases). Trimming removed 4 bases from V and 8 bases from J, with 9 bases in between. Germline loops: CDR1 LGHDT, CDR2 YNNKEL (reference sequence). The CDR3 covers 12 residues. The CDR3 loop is CASSLRVHEQFF. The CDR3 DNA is TGTGCCAGCAGCCTCAGGGTCCATGAGCAGTTCTTC.

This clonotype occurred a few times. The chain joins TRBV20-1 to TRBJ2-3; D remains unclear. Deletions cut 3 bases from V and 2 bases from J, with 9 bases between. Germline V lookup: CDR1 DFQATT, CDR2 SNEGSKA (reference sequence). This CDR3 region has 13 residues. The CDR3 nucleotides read TGCAGTGCTAGTCCATCGAACACAGATACGCAGTATTTT. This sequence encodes CSASPSNTDTQYF.

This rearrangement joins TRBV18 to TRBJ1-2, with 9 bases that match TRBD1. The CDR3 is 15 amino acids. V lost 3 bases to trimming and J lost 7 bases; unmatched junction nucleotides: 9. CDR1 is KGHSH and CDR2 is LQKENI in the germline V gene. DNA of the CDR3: TGTGCCAGCTCACCTTCAGGGACAGGGACTTCTGGCTACACCTTC. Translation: CASSPSGTGTSGYTF. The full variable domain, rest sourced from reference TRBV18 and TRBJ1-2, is NAGVMQNPRHLVRRRGQEARLRCSPMKGHSHVYWYRQLPEEGLKFMVYLQKENIIDESGMPKERFSAEFPKEGPSILRIQQVVRGDSAAYFCASSPSGTGTSGYTFGSGTRLTVV.

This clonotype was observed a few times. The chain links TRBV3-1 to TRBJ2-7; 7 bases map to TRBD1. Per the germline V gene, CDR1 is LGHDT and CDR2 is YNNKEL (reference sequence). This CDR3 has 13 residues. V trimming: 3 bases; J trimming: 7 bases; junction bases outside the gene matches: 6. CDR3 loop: CASSHGADREQYF. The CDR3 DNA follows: TGTGCCAGCAGCCACGGGGCGGACAGGGAGCAGTACTTC.

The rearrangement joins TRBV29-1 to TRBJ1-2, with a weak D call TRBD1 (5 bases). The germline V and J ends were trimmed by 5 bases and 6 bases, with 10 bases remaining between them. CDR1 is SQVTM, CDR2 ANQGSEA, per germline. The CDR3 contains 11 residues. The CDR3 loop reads CSVQGKDGYTF. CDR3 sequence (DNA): TGCAGCGTTCAGGGAAAGGATGGCTACACCTTC.

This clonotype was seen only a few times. The CDR3 DNA sequence: TGTGCCAGCAGCCCGAGTGACACCTCCTACAATGAGCAGTTCTTC. As protein: CASSPSDTSYNEQFF. The chain is built from TRBV7-9 and TRBJ2-1; no reliable D call. Germline lookup yields CDR1 SEHNR and CDR2 FQNEAQ (reference sequence). The CDR3 loop spans 15 amino acids. V gave up 5 bases and J gave up 0 bases, with 11 bases separating them.

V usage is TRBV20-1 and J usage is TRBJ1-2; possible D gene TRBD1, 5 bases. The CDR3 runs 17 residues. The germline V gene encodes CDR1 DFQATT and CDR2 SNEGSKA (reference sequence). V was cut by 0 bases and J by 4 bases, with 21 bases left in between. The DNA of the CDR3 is TGCAGTGCTAGAGACCCAGCTCTAGACAGCTTAGTCTATGGCTACACCTTC. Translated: CSARDPALDSLVYGYTF.

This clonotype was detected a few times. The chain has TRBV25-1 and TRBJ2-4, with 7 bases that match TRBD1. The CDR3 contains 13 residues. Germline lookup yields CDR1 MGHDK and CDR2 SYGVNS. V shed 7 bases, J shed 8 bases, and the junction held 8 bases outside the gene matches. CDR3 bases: TGTGCCAGCAAAACGGGGACAGAGGACATTCAGTACTTC. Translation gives CASKTGTEDIQYF.

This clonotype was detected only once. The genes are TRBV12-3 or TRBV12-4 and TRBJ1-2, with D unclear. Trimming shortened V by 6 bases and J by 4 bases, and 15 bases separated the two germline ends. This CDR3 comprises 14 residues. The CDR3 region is CASSSGDGSYGYTF. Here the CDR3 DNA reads TGTGCCAGCAGCTCCGGAGATGGGTCCTATGGCTACACCTTC.

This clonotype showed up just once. The CDR3 loop is CASSFPGFGQPQHF. The CDR3 region has the DNA TGTGCCAGCAGCTTTCCGGGGTTCGGGCAGCCCCAGCATTTT. The chain combines TRBV11-1 with TRBJ1-5; no definite D call. Germline CDR1 and CDR2: SGHAT and FQDESV (reference sequence). CDR3 length equals 14 residues. Trimming stripped 3 bases from V and 7 bases from J, with 13 bases between.

CDR3 bases: TGTGCCAGCAGTCCGACCACTCTTTGGAATGAGCAGTTCTTC. This codes for CASSPTTLWNEQFF. V gene TRBV12-3 or TRBV12-4 combines with J gene TRBJ2-1; D remains unclear. This CDR3 spans 14 amino acids. V was trimmed by 5 bases and J by 7 bases, leaving 15 bases between them.

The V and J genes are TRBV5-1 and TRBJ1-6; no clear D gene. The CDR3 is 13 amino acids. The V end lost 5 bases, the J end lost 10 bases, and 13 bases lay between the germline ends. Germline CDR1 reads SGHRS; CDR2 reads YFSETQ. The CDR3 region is CASSPGMESPLHF. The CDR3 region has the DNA TGCGCCAGCAGTCCGGGAATGGAATCACCCCTCCACTTT.

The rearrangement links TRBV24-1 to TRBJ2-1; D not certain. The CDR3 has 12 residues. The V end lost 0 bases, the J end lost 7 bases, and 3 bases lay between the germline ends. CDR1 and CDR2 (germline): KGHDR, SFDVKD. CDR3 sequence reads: CATSDLMNEQFF. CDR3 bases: TGTGCCACCAGTGATTTGATGAATGAGCAGTTCTTC.

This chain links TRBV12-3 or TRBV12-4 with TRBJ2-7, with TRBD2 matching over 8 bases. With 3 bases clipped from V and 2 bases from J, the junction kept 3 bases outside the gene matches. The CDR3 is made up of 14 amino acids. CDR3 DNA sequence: TGTGCCAGCAGTTTGGCGGGGGGCCCCTACGAGCAGTACGTC. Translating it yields CASSLAGGPYEQYV.

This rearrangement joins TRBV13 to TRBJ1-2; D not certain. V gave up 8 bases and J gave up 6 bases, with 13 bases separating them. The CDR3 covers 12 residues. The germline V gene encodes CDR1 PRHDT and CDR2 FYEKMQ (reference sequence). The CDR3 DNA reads TGTGCCAGCTCCCCCGGGCGTGATGGCTACACCTTC. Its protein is CASSPGRDGYTF. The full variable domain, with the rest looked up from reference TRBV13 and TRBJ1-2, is AAGVIQSPRHLIKEKRETATLKCYPIPRHDTVYWYQQGPGQDPQFLISFYEKMQSDKGSIPDRFSAQQFSDYHSELNMSSLELGDSALYFCASSPGRDGYTFGSGTRLTVV.

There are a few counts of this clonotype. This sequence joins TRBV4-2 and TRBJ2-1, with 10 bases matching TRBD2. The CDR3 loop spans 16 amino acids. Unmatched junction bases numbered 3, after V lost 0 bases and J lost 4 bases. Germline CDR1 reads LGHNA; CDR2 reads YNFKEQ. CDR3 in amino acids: CASSQDVAGGYNEQFF. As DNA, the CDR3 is TGTGCCAGCAGCCAAGATGTAGCGGGAGGTTACAATGAGCAGTTCTTC.

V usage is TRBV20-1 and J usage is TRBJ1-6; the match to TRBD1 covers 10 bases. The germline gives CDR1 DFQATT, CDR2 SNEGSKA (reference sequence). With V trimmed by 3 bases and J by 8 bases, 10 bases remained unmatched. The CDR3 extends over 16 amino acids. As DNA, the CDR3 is TGCAGTGCTAGGGAATCCGACAGGGGGCTGTATTCACCCCTCCACTTT. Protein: CSARESDRGLYSPLHF.

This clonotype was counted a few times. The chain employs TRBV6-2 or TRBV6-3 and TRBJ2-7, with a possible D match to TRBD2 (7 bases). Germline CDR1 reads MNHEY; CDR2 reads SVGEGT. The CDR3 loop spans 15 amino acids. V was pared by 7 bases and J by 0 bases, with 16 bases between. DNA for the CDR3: TGTGCCAGCATGGCACGCGGGGGCAGCTCCTACGAGCAGTACGTC. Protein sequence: CASMARGGSSYEQYV.

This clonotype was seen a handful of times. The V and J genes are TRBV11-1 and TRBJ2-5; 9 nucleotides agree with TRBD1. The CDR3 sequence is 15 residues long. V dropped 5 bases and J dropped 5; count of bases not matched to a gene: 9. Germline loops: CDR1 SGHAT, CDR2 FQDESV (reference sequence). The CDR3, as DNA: TGTGCCAGCAGCCTGCCGATACAGGGGGCTGAGACCCAGTACTTC. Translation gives CASSLPIQGAETQYF.

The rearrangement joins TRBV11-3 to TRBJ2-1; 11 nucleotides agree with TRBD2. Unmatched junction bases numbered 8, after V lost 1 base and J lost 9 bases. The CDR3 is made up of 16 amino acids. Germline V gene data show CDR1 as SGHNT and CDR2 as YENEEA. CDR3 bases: TGTGCCAGCAGCTTAGTCGTAGCGGGGGGGCCGAGTGAGCAGTTCTTC. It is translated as CASSLVVAGGPSEQFF.

CDR3 nucleotide sequence: TGCGCCAGCAGCCATCCCACACGGACAGGGTACGGTTTCTTT. The encoded protein is CASSHPTRTGYGFF. The V gene is TRBV4-1, the J gene TRBJ1-1, with TRBD1 matching over 8 bases. V was clipped by 3 bases and J by 13 bases; unmatched bases: 13. Per the germline V gene, CDR1 is MGHRA and CDR2 is YSYEKL. The CDR3 consists of 14 residues.

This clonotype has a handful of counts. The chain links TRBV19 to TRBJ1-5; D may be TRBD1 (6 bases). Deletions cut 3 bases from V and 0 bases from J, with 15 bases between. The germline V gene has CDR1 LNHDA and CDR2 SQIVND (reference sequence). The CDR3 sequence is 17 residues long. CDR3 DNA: TGTGCCAGTAGTATGATGGGCAGGGGCTTTAGCAATCAGCCCCAGCATTTT. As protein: CASSMMGRGFSNQPQHF. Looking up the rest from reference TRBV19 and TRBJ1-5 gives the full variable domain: DGGITQSPKYLFRKEGQNVTLSCEQNLNHDAMYWYRQDPGQGLRLIYYSQIVNDFQKGDIAEGYSVSREKKESFPLTVTSAQKNPTAFYLCASSMMGRGFSNQPQHFGDGTRLSIL.

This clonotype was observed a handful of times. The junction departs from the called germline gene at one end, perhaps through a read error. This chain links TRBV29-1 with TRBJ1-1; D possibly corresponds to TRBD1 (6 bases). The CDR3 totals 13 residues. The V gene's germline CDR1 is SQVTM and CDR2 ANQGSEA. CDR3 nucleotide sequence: TGCAGCGTTGAAGGCCGACAGGCGCCGAATCTAGTCTTT. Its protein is CSVEGRQAPNLVF.

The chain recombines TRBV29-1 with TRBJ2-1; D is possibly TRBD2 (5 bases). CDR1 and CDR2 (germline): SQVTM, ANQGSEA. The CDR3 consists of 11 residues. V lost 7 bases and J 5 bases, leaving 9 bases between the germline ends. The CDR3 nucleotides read TGCAGCGGTAGCGATCACAATGAGCAGTTCTTC. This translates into CSGSDHNEQFF.

As DNA, the CDR3 is TGTGCCAGCAGCCGTTCAGGGGCCAATTCACCCCTCCACTTT. This codes for CASSRSGANSPLHF. V is TRBV3-1 and J is TRBJ1-6; TRBD1 might be the D (6 bases). Germline V gives CDR1 LGHDT, CDR2 YNNKEL (reference sequence). V was clipped by 4 bases and J by 7 bases, with 11 bases between them. CDR3 size: 14 residues.

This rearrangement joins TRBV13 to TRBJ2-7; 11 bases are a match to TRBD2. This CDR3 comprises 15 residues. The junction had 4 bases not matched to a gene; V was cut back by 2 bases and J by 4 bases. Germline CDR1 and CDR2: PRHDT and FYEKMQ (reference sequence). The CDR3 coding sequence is TGTGCCAGCAGCTTACGGCCTAGCGGGAGGTACGAGCAGTACTTC. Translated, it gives CASSLRPSGRYEQYF.